This record looks at one T cell receptor (beta chain) sequence and its context. Which antigen it targets is not known. Base qualities are not provided; no much larger clone lies one nucleotide away. The data were taken from a study of beta chain features in type 1 diabetes (dated by TCRdb to the late 2010s). For context, the study as a whole: Mean age, gender distribution, total cell number and subset yield did not differ between patients and healthy donors. A total of some 100,000,000 sorted cells were examined across all samples, and a strong correlation was observed between cell number per subset and RNA yield. Naive and central memory subsets were obtained from all 28 donors, but regulatory and stem cell-like memory subsets were isolated from only 8 patients and roughly 8 healthy donors. The study compared the TCRB repertoires of sorted circulating CD4+ T cell subsets in recently diagnosed type 1 diabetes patients with those in matched healthy donors.

V has 5 bases trimmed and J has 4 bases trimmed; junction bases matching no gene number 7. From the cysteine up to the phenylalanine, the CDR3 has a length of 14 residues. The entry retains the CDR3 DNA only, 42 bases that are in frame from base 1. Per the germline V gene (reference sequence), MNHEY is the CDR1 and SMNVEV is the CDR2. The entire amount of isolated RNA was reverse transcribed using the High Capacity cDNA Reverse Transcription Kit, so the sequenced TCRB transcripts were expressed ones. Deep immunoSEQ sequencing was applied to naive, central memory and regulatory T cell samples, giving an average of about 3.57 million total reads per sample. Sorted cells were lysed in RLT buffer and RNA was extracted with DNase-treated RNeasy Micro or Mini kits, depending on cell number. Each cell subset was processed separately to prevent cross-contamination, with patient and healthy donor samples processed together. Using the immunoSEQ multiplex PCR, TCRB sequences were amplified from cDNA into 87-bp fragments spanning the CDR3 region. The amplicons were sequenced using the Illumina HiSeq platform. In the authors' own workflow: PCR bias was corrected computationally using synthetic template baselines, and reads within Hamming distance 2 were collapsed, with unmergeable singletons discarded. Reads were aligned to IMGT to assign V, D and J genes, CDR3 length, and insertions or deletions at six rearrangement sites. Within each subset, clonotype counts were normalized to sorted cell number, and only after that were true diversity and Gini coefficients computed with the tcR R package. The overlap coefficient, calculated on TCRB nucleotide sequences, was used to measure repertoire sharing. As a proxy for the pre-selection repertoire, out-of-frame TCRB sequences from naive cells were analyzed. As stored in TCRdb, this immuneACCESS dataset retains in-frame rearrangements with V and J assigned. A fraction of the clones does not appear; measured against another copy, unresolved V genes explain less than half of the discrepancy, and the remainder lacks a known reason. The D gene and trimming were derived from the DNA, and the V and J assignments and clone size from that table. The sample has over 700,000 clones on record, under 20% of them singletons. The ten largest clones capture around 0.02% of the sample.

A single peripheral blood draw of about 116 mL on average was collected from each donor into heparinised tubes. A BD FACSAria II was used to sort naive, central memory, regulatory and stem cell-like memory CD4+ T cells with a panel that included CD45RO, CCR7, CD25, CD127, CD95 and CD27. A purity above 95% was achieved for all sorted populations. PBMCs were isolated immediately by Lymphoprep density gradient centrifugation and stained directly without culture. So that batch effects would be minimized, each experiment stained and sorted samples in pairs, pairing one healthy donor with one patient. Findings and caveats that apply to the study as a whole: Type 1 diabetes patients showed a moderate but significant shortening of TCRB CDR3 length in all four CD4+ subsets. Shorter templates might have been favored by PCR, but patient and control samples were amplified and corrected together, so both groups would have been affected equally by any skew. Naive, central memory and regulatory TCRB repertoires appeared more similar among patients than among healthy donors. Because cDNA was sequenced instead of genomic DNA, activated cells with high expression could be over-represented, although the groups did not differ in activation or CD3 levels. Patients with type 1 diabetes made fewer insertions and deleted more nucleotides at VDJ recombination sites, implying thymic rearrangement abnormalities. Because the HLA sub-analyses included only small numbers of individuals, any influence of HLA type on TCRB rearrangement was left unresolved.

The receptor's source is a woman under 30 in good health. The chain couples TRBV27 to TRBJ1-2, with 7 bases in between that match TRBD1. The sequencing sample was made of naive CD4+ T cells from blood. The sample's cell subset or site label is to be understood as: true naive CD4+ T cells. The nucleotide sequence is TGTGCCAGCAGTGCACAGGGGTTGAGCTATGGCTACACCTTC. Its translation is CASSAQGLSYGYTF.